This TCR beta chain was sequenced in a study of STAT3 mutations in large granular lymphocyte leukemia. Study conclusions and caveats: Differing intervals and regimens complicate linking therapy response to clone burden. Every T-cell large granular lymphocyte leukemia patient had at least one immunodominant TCR beta clonotype.

Here immunoSEQ multiplex PCR was the method, and the copy in TCRdb shows in-frame clones only, minus some. The data hold some 5,000 clones, with around 47% observed a single time. After removal of 3 bases from V and 2 bases from J, the junction contained 2 bases not matched to a gene. Germline V gene lookup returns CDR1 SGHRS and CDR2 YFSETQ. The CDR3 sequence is 13 residues long. Concerning this clone: Its antigen is unknown.

This TCR derives from a man in his 60s with T-cell large granular lymphocyte leukemia. Some clones in this sample may be carry-over from other donors' samples. This chain connects TRBV5-1 to TRBJ2-7; TRBD1 agrees at 7 bases. The sequencing sample was made of peripheral blood mononuclear cells. DNA for the CDR3: TGCGCCAGCAGCTCGACAGGGACCTACGAGCAGTACTTC. It encodes CASSSTGTYEQYF.